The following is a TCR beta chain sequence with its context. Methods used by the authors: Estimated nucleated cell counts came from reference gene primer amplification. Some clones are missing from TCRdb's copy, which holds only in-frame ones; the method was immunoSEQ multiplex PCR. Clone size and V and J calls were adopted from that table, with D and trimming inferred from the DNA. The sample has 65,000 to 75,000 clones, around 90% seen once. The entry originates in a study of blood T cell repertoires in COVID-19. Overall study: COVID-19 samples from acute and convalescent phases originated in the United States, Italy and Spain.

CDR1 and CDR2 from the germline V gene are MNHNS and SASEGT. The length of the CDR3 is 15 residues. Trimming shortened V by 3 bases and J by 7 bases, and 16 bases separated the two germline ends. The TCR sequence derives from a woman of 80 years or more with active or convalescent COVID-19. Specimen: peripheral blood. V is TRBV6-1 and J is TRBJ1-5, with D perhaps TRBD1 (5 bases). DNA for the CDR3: TGTGCCAGCAGTGATTTACGTCCAGGGATACAGCCCCAGCATTTT. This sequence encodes CASSDLRPGIQPQHF.